This T cell receptor (beta chain) was identified during a study of OX40 agonist ivuxolimab in advanced cancers. The germline V and J ends were trimmed by 3 bases and 8 bases, with 18 bases remaining between them. Germline V gene lookup returns CDR1 SGDLS and CDR2 YYNGEE. The CDR3 contains 15 residues. Profiling relied on immunoSEQ multiplex PCR, and the TCRdb table lists in-frame clones only, not all of them. The data hold around 140,000 clones, with 90% observed a single time. The TCR was taken from an adult with an advanced solid tumor such as melanoma, head and neck, liver or kidney cancer. The genes are TRBV9 and TRBJ2-1; TRBD1 is a possible D gene (6 bases). Source: CD4+ or CD8+ T cells sorted from blood, taken in a trial of the OX40 agonist ivuxolimab. The CDR3 loop reads CASSDRQAPGYEQFF. CDR3 DNA sequence: TGTGCCAGCAGCGACAGACAGGCGCCGGGGTATGAGCAGTTCTTC. The full variable domain, its missing parts supplied by reference TRBV9 and TRBJ2-1, is DSGVTQTPKHLITATGQRVTLRCSPRSGDLSVYWYQQSLDQGLQFLIQYYNGEERAKGNILERFSAQQFPDLHSELNLSSLELGDSALYFCASSDRQAPGYEQFFGPGTRLTVL.